The clone carrying this TCR beta chain came up a few times. Its antigen is not known. Healthy individuals of Caucasian origin from Russia, aged about 6 to 95, served as donors. Per-sample yields of isolated PBMCs were at least 6 million. The data belong to a study of blood T cells in healthy people across ages. Whole-study findings and limits: A roughly linear age-dependent decrease characterized TCR beta diversity per million T cells.

In germline, CDR1 is MNHEY, CDR2 SVGEGT. The CDR3 consists of 14 residues. Trimming cost V 6 bases and J 1 base, with 12 bases left between them. PCR was performed a second time for 7 to 11 cycles using a sample-barcoded 5' primer and a J-beta primer mix. A minimum of 3 million CDR3-containing paired-end reads was obtained for each sample. Using its own MiXCR run on the 5' RACE reads, TCRdb lists one record per CDR3 protein. The repertoire holds about 640,000 distinct CDR3 sequences, with roughly two fifths as singletons. The TCR was taken from a man at least 80 years old in good health. V and J are TRBV6-2 or TRBV6-3 and TRBJ2-5; D remains ambiguous. The sample comprised blood. In nucleotides, the CDR3 is TGTGCCAGCAGCCCTTTGGTGGGCCAAGAGACCCAGTACTTC. Protein product: CASSPLVGQETQYF.